The T cell receptor beta chain under discussion was sequenced for a study of blood T cell repertoires in COVID-19. The CDR3 has 15 residues. The germline CDR1 and CDR2 sequences are MDHEN and SYDVKM. V shed 2 bases, J shed 5 bases, and the junction held 8 bases outside the gene matches. This table comes from immunoSEQ multiplex PCR, and its TCRdb copy is limited to in-frame clones, with some not included. The repertoire holds under 250,000 clones, with around 80% as singletons. This receptor was taken from a man aged 45 to 65 with active or convalescent COVID-19. Sequencing used peripheral blood. The rearrangement joins TRBV28 to TRBJ1-1; 7 bases map to TRBD1. DNA for the CDR3: TGTGCCAGCAGTTTAAGGACAGGAGGGGAGACTGAAGCTTTCTTT. This gives the protein CASSLRTGGETEAFF. Supplemented by reference TRBV28 and TRBJ1-1, the full variable domain reads DVKVTQSSRYLVKRTGEKVFLECVQDMDHENMFWYRQDPGLGLRLIYFSYDVKMKEKGDIPEGYSVSREKKERFSLILESASTNQTSMYLCASSLRTGGETEAFFGQGTRLTVV.